One and the same sample provided the 6 T cell receptor beta chains below, sequenced in a study of human T cells and chemical hapten exposure. The time point here: patch test 1, 2 weeks after DPC sensitization. Regarding treatment: therapeutic diphenylcyclopropenone sensitization with weekly scalp DPC. TCRdb re-called the RACE reads with MiXCR, one entry per CDR3 protein. Here the sample spans 75,000 to 90,000 distinct CDR3 sequences, over 9% being singletons. The sequencing used whole blood, collected in connection with sensitization to the hapten diphenylcyclopropenone (DPC). The receptors here all came from a woman aged 50 to 60 with alopecia areata. Some clones in this sample may be carry-over from other donors' samples.

This clonotype was recorded a few times. The CDR3 bases are TGTGCCAGCAAGGCCGAGATCTACGAGCAGTACTTC. Translated, it gives CASKAEIYEQYF. J is TRBJ2-7 and V is TRBV12-3 or TRBV12-4; D remains unclear. Trimming cost V 7 bases and J 3 bases, with 10 bases left between them. The CDR3 length is 12 residues.

This chain joins TRBV29-1 and TRBJ1-4, with D perhaps TRBD1 (5 bases). In germline, CDR1 is SQVTM, CDR2 ANQGSEA. Between the trimmed V and J ends, which lost 4 bases and 5 bases, there was a span of 8 bases. The CDR3 runs to 12 residues. The CDR3 region is CSVGRENEKLFF. The CDR3 region has the DNA TGCAGCGTTGGCAGGGAAAATGAAAAACTGTTTTTT.

This clonotype came up many times. The gene calls are TRBV27 and TRBJ1-5; a possible D gene is TRBD1 (5 bases). Germline CDR1 is MNHEY and CDR2 is SMNVEV (reference sequence). The CDR3 contains 14 residues. The V and J ends lost 2 bases and 5 bases respectively, with 10 bases between them. The CDR3 DNA reads as TGTGCCAGCAGTTTAGGGGGAGGTCATCAGCCCCAGCATTTT. This translates into CASSLGGGHQPQHF.

The chain couples TRBV7-2 to TRBJ2-7; D may be TRBD1 or TRBD2 (5 bases each). This CDR3 region has 13 residues. Germline V CDR1 and CDR2: SGHTA, FQGNSA. The V end lost 4 bases, the J end lost 3 bases, and 10 bases lay between the germline ends. The CDR3 is CASSWDGRYEQYF. CDR3 bases: TGTGCCAGCAGCTGGGACGGCCGCTACGAGCAGTACTTC.

This clonotype was found a few times. This chain joins TRBV5-6 and TRBJ2-7, with TRBD1 as a possible D gene (5 bases). The germline V and J ends were trimmed by 1 base and 0 bases, with 11 bases remaining between them. The CDR3 has 15 amino acids. Germline V lookup: CDR1 SGHDT, CDR2 YYEEEE. The CDR3 nucleotides are TGTGCCAGCAGCTTGAAAGGCAGGGCCTCCTACGAGCAGTACTTC. Translation: CASSLKGRASYEQYF.

There are many counts of this clonotype. The chain recombines TRBV3-1 with TRBJ2-5; 11 bases are a match to TRBD1. The V and J ends lost 6 bases and 4 bases, in that order; junction bases with no gene match: 7. This CDR3 region has 15 residues. The germline V gene encodes CDR1 LGHDT and CDR2 YNNKEL (reference sequence). As DNA, the CDR3 is TGTGCCAGCAGAAACCGGGACAGGGGGAGAGAGACCCAGTACTTC. Translating it yields CASRNRDRGRETQYF.